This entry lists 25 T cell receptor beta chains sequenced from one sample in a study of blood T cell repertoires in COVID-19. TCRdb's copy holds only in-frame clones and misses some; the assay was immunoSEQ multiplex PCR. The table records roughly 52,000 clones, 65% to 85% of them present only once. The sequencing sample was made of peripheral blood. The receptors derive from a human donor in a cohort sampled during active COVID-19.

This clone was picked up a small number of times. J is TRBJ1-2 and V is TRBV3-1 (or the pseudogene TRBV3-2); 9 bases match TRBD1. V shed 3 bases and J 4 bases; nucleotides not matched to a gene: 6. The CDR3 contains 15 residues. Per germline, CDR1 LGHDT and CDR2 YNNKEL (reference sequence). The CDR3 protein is CASSQNRGPGYGYTF. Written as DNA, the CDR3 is TGTGCCAGCAGCCAGAACAGGGGGCCGGGCTATGGCTACACCTTC.

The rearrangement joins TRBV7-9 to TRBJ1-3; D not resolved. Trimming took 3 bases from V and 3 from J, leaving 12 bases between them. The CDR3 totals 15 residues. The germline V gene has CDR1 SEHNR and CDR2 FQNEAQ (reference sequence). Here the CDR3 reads CASSFPGVGGNTIYF. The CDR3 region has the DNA TGTGCCAGCAGCTTTCCCGGGGTTGGTGGAAACACCATATATTTT.

The CDR3 coding sequence is TGTGCCTGGAGTGCCATAGACACAGATACGCAGTATTTT. Amino acid sequence: CAWSAIDTDTQYF. The chain links TRBV30 to TRBJ2-3; D is uncertain. The CDR3 totals 13 residues. Germline loops: CDR1 GTSNPN, CDR2 SVGIG (reference sequence). The ends were cut back, 1 base at V and 2 bases at J, with 7 bases in the middle.

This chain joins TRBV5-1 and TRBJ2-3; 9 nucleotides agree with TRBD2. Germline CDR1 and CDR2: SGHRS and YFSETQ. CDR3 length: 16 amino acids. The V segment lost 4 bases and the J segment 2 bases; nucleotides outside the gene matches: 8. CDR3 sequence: CASSAVGTSLTDTQYF. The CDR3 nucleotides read TGCGCCAGCAGCGCCGTCGGGACTAGCCTCACAGATACGCAGTATTTT.

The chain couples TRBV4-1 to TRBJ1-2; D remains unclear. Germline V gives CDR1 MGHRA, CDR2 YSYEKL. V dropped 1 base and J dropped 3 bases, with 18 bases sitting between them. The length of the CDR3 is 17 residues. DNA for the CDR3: TGCGCCAGCAGCCAAGCCTCGAGGCTCGGGAATTACTATGGCTACACCTTC. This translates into CASSQASRLGNYYGYTF.

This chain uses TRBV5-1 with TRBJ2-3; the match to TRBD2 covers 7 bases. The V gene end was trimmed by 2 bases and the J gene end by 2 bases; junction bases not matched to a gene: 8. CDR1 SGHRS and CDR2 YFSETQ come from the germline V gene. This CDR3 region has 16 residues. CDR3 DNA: TGCGCCAGCAGCTTATTCGGACTAGGGTCCACAGATACGCAGTATTTT. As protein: CASSLFGLGSTDTQYF.

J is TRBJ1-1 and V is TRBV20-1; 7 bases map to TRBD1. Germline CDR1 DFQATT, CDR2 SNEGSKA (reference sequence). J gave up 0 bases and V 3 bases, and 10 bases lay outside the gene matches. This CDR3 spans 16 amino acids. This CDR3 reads CSASGTVGALNTEAFF. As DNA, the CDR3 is TGCAGTGCTAGTGGGACAGTGGGGGCTTTGAACACTGAAGCTTTCTTT.

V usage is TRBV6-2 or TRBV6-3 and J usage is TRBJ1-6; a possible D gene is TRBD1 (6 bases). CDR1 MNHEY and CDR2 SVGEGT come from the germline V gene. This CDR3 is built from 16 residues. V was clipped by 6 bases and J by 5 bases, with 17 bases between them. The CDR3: CASSPTAGVHNSPLHF. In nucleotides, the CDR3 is TGTGCCAGCAGCCCTACGGCAGGGGTGCATAATTCACCCCTCCACTTT.

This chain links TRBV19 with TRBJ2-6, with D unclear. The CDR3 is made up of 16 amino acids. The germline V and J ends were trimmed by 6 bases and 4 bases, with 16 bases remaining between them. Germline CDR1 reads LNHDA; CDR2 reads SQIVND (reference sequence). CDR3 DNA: TGTGCCAGTAGCCCCACCCAACTCCCCGGGGCCAACGTCCTGACTTTC. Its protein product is CASSPTQLPGANVLTF.

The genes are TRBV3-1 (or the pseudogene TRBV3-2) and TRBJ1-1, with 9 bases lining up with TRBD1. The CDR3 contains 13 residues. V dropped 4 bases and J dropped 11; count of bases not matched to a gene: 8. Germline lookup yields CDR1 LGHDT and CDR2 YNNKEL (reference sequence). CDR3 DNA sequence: TGTGCCAGCAGCCTCCTAGGGACAGGGTCGGCTTTCTTT. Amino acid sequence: CASSLLGTGSAFF.

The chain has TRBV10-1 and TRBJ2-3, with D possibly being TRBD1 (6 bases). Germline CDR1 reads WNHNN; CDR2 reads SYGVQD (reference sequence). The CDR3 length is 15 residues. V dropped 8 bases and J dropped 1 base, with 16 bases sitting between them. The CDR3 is CASGDTHGGTDTQYF. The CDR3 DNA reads TGCGCCAGCGGGGACACCCACGGGGGCACAGATACGCAGTATTTT.

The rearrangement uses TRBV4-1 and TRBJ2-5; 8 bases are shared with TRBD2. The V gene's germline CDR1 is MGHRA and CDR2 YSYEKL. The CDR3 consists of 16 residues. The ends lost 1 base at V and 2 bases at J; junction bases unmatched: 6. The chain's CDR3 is CASSQGSGGIQETQYF. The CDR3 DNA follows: TGCGCCAGCAGCCAAGGGAGCGGGGGAATACAAGAGACCCAGTACTTC.

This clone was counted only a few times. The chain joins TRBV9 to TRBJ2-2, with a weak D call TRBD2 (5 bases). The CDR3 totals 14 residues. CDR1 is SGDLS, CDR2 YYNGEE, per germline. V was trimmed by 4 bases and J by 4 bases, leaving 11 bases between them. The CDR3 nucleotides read TGTGCCAGCAGCCCCATGAGGGCCACCGGGGAGCTGTTTTTT. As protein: CASSPMRATGELFF.

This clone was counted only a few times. The CDR3 DNA follows: TGTGCCAGTAAAAAGAACACTGAAGCTTTCTTT. Protein sequence: CASKKNTEAFF. The chain links TRBV6-5 to TRBJ1-1; D is undetermined. The CDR3 covers 11 residues. Germline lookup yields CDR1 MNHEY and CDR2 SVGAGI. The V and J ends lost 9 bases and 1 base respectively, with 6 bases between them.

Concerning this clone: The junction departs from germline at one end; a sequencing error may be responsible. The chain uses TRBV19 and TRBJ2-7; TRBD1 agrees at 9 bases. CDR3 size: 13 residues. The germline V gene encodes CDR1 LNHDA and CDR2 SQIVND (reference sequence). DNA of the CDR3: TGTGCCACCCTGGGACAGGGCTCCCACGAGCAGTACTTC. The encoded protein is CATLGQGSHEQYF.

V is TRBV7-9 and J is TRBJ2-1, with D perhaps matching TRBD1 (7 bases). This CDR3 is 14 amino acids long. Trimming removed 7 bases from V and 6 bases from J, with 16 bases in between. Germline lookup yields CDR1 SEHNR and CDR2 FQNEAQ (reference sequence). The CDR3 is CASIRGDRTNEQFF. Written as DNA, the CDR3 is TGTGCCAGCATCAGGGGGGACAGAACCAATGAGCAGTTCTTC.

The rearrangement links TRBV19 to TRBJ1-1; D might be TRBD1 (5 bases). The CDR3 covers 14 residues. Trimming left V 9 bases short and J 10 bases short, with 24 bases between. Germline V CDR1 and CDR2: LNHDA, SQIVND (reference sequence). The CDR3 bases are TGTGCCAGCACCGGACAAGCCGCCCTACCCCCAGCTTTCTTT. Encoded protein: CASTGQAALPPAFF. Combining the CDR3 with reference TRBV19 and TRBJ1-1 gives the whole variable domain DGGITQSPKYLFRKEGQNVTLSCEQNLNHDAMYWYRQDPGQGLRLIYYSQIVNDFQKGDIAEGYSVSREKKESFPLTVTSAQKNPTAFYLCASTGQAALPPAFFGQGTRLTVV.

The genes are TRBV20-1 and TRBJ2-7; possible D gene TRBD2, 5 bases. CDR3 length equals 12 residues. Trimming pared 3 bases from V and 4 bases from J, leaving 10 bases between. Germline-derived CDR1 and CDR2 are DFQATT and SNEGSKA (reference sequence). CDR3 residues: CSASTTGYEQYF. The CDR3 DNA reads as TGCAGTGCTAGTACGACGGGATACGAGCAGTACTTC.

The CDR3 loop reads CASSPAEPGELFF. The CDR3 DNA sequence: TGTGCCAGCTCACCAGCAGAACCCGGGGAGCTGTTTTTT. V usage is TRBV18 and J usage is TRBJ2-2; D gene ambiguous. Trimming removed 2 bases from V and 6 bases from J, with 7 bases in between. Germline V gene data show CDR1 as KGHSH and CDR2 as LQKENI. The CDR3 is 13 residues long. The variable domain in full, with the rest retrieved from reference TRBV18 and TRBJ2-2, is NAGVMQNPRHLVRRRGQEARLRCSPMKGHSHVYWYRQLPEEGLKFMVYLQKENIIDESGMPKERFSAEFPKEGPSILRIQQVVRGDSAAYFCASSPAEPGELFFGEGSRLTVL.

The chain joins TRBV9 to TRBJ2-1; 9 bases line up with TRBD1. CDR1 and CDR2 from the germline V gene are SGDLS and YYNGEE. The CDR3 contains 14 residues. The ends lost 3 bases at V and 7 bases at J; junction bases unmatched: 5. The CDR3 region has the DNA TGTGCCAGCAGCGCGACAGGGGGTGGGAATGAGCAGTTCTTC. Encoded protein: CASSATGGGNEQFF.

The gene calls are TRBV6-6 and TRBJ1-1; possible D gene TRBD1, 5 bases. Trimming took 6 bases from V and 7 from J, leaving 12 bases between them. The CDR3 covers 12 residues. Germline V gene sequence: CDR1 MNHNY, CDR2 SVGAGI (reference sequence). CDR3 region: CASSWTQDEAFF. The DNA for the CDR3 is TGTGCCAGCAGCTGGACACAAGATGAAGCTTTCTTT.

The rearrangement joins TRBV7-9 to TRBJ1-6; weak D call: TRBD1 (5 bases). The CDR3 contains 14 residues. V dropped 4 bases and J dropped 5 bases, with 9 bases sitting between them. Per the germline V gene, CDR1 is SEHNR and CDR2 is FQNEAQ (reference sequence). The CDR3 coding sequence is TGTGCCAGCAGCTCAGGGTACGATAATTCACCCCTCCACTTT. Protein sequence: CASSSGYDNSPLHF.

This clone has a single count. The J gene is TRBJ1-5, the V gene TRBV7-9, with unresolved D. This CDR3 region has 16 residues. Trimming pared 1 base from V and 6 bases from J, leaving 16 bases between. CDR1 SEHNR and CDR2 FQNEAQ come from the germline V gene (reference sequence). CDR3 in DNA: TGTGCCAGCAGCTTAGATGTCGGGTTGGGAGGTCAGCCCCAGCATTTT. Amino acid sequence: CASSLDVGLGGQPQHF.

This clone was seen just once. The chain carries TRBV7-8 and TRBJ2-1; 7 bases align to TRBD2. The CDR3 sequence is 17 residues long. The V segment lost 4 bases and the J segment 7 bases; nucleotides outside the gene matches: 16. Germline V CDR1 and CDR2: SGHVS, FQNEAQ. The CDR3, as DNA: TGTGCCAGCAGCTCAACGCCCGTGGCGGGGGTCGGGAATGAGCAGTTCTTC. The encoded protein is CASSSTPVAGVGNEQFF.

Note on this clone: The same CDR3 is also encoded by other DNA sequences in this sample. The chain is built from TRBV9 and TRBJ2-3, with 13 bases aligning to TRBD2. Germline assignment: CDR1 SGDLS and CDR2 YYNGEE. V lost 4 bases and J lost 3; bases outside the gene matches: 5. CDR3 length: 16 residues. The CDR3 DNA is TGTGCCAGCAGCACCCGGACTAGCGGGGGAACAGATACGCAGTATTTT. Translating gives CASSTRTSGGTDTQYF. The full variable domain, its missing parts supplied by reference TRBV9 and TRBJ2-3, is DSGVTQTPKHLITATGQRVTLRCSPRSGDLSVYWYQQSLDQGLQFLIQYYNGEERAKGNILERFSAQQFPDLHSELNLSSLELGDSALYFCASSTRTSGGTDTQYFGPGTRLTVL.